The 24 T cell receptor beta chains below were found in one sample sequenced in a study of OX40 agonist ivuxolimab in advanced cancers. Measured with immunoSEQ multiplex PCR; TCRdb has only the in-frame clones, and not every one. The profile shows tens of thousands of clones, over 75% of them singletons. Sequencing was performed on CD4+ or CD8+ T cells sorted from blood, taken in a trial of the OX40 agonist ivuxolimab. The origin of the receptors is an adult with an advanced solid tumor such as melanoma, head and neck, liver or kidney cancer.

The chain combines TRBV7-2 with TRBJ1-6; no reliable D call. CDR1 and CDR2 from the germline V gene are SGHTA and FQGNSA. V lost 6 bases, J lost 7 bases, and 10 bases lay in between. The CDR3 has 13 amino acids. The CDR3 sequence is CASRRSTNSPLHF. DNA of the CDR3: TGTGCCAGCAGGCGGAGCACGAATTCACCCCTCCACTTT.

This clone was seen a few times. V gene TRBV11-2 combines with J gene TRBJ1-1; D remains ambiguous. V was cut by 0 bases and J by 6 bases, with 14 bases left in between. The germline V gene has CDR1 SGHAT and CDR2 FQNNGV. The CDR3 consists of 15 residues. CDR3: CASSLESSSLAEAFF. DNA for the CDR3: TGTGCCAGCAGCTTAGAGTCGAGCTCCCTGGCTGAAGCTTTCTTT.

This sequence joins TRBV14 and TRBJ1-1; 7 nucleotides line up with TRBD1. The length of the CDR3 is 17 residues. V gave up 0 bases and J gave up 4 bases; unmatched junction bases: 11. CDR1 is SGHDN, CDR2 FVKESK, per germline. CDR3 coding DNA: TGTGCCAGCAGCCAAGATTGGCTAGAGGACAGGAGCACTGAAGCTTTCTTT. Its translation is CASSQDWLEDRSTEAFF.

The chain carries TRBV5-1 and TRBJ1-1, with 11 bases matching TRBD1. J was trimmed by 4 bases and V by 0 bases; bases with no gene match: 17. The germline gives CDR1 SGHRS, CDR2 YFSETQ. The CDR3 contains 20 residues. The CDR3 spells CASSLVDPGQGVFWGTEAFF. The DNA of the CDR3 is TGCGCCAGCAGCTTGGTTGACCCGGGACAGGGGGTTTTTTGGGGCACTGAAGCTTTCTTT. Filled out from reference TRBV5-1 and TRBJ1-1, the complete variable domain reads KAGVTQTPRYLIKTRGQQVTLSCSPISGHRSVSWYQQTPGQGLQFLFEYFSETQRNKGNFPGRFSGRQFSNSRSEMNVSTLELGDSALYLCASSLVDPGQGVFWGTEAFFGQGTRLTVV.

This clone was counted between two and nine times. V usage is TRBV9 and J usage is TRBJ1-1, with TRBD1 as a possible D gene (6 bases). Trimming stripped 4 bases from V and 1 base from J, with 14 bases between. There are 15 residues in the CDR3. Looked up from germline, CDR1 is SGDLS and CDR2 is YYNGEE. CDR3 nucleotide sequence: TGTGCCAGCAGCACCCGGGACACCGGGAACACTGAAGCTTTCTTT. This translates into CASSTRDTGNTEAFF.

This clone showed up just once. The gene calls are TRBV7-2 and TRBJ2-5; unclear D gene. Per the germline V gene, CDR1 is SGHTA and CDR2 is FQGNSA. The CDR3 has 15 amino acids. V gave up 3 bases and J gave up 5 bases, with 16 bases separating them. For the CDR3, the DNA is TGTGCCAGCAGCTTTCAGACCGAGTTAGGGGAGACCCAGTACTTC. It yields the protein CASSFQTELGETQYF. The full variable domain, its missing parts supplied by reference TRBV7-2 and TRBJ2-5, is GAGVSQSPSNKVTEKGKDVELRCDPISGHTALYWYRQSLGQGLEFLIYFQGNSAPDKSGLPSDRFSAERTGGSVSTLTIQRTQQEDSAVYLCASSFQTELGETQYFGPGTRLLVL.

By its share, this clone is medium-sized. The chain links TRBV18 to TRBJ1-5, with D perhaps TRBD1 (6 bases). The V and J ends lost 0 bases and 4 bases respectively, with 10 bases between them. The germline V gene has CDR1 KGHSH and CDR2 LQKENI. This CDR3 is 15 amino acids long. CDR3 in DNA: TGTGCCAGCTCACCACCGGGGGGCCGGAATCAGCCCCAGCATTTT. It codes for CASSPPGGRNQPQHF. The full variable domain, completed using reference TRBV18 and TRBJ1-5, is NAGVMQNPRHLVRRRGQEARLRCSPMKGHSHVYWYRQLPEEGLKFMVYLQKENIIDESGMPKERFSAEFPKEGPSILRIQQVVRGDSAAYFCASSPPGGRNQPQHFGDGTRLSIL.

V is TRBV7-6 and J is TRBJ2-3; D is unresolved. V was shortened by 3 bases and J by 2 bases, with 15 bases between the two germline ends. CDR3 size: 16 residues. Germline values: CDR1 SGHVS, CDR2 FNYEAQ. CDR3 in DNA: TGTGCCAGCAGCTTCCCACGAGACAACCCCACAGATACGCAGTATTTT. Its translation is CASSFPRDNPTDTQYF.

This clone was observed once. The chain has TRBV7-2 and TRBJ1-4; 7 bases line up with TRBD1. CDR3 length: 14 residues. Germline lookup yields CDR1 SGHTA and CDR2 FQGNSA. The V segment lost 5 bases and the J segment 4 bases; nucleotides outside the gene matches: 4. The CDR3 nucleotides read TGTGCCAGCAGCCGGGACAGCCTTAATGAAAAACTGTTTTTT. It is translated as CASSRDSLNEKLFF.

The chain couples TRBV30 to TRBJ1-2, with 7 bases identical to TRBD1. Germline V gene data show CDR1 as GTSNPN and CDR2 as SVGIG (reference sequence). V lost 1 base and J lost 0; bases outside the gene matches: 11. This CDR3 is built from 17 residues. The CDR3 DNA reads as TGTGCCTGGAGTGCTTACCGACAGGGTCAAGCTAACTATGGCTACACCTTC. Its protein is CAWSAYRQGQANYGYTF.

The J gene is TRBJ1-6, the V gene TRBV11-2; D gene unclear. The CDR3 has 16 residues. Trimming pared 8 bases from V and 0 bases from J, leaving 14 bases between. CDR1 SGHAT and CDR2 FQNNGV come from the germline V gene. CDR3: CASRMTLSSYNSPLHF. CDR3 DNA sequence: TGTGCCAGCCGGATGACGCTCAGCTCCTATAATTCACCCCTCCACTTT. Variable domain in full (rest from reference TRBV11-2 and TRBJ1-6): EAGVAQSPRYKIIEKRQSVAFWCNPISGHATLYWYQQILGQGPKLLIQFQNNGVVDDSQLPKDRFSAERLKGVDSTLKIQPAKLEDSAVYLCASRMTLSSYNSPLHFGNGTRLTVT.

The J gene is TRBJ1-5, the V gene TRBV2; no definite D call. Germline V gene sequence: CDR1 SNHLY, CDR2 FYNNEI. V lost 1 base and J 0 bases, leaving 13 bases between the germline ends. The CDR3 has 17 residues. CDR3 nucleotide sequence: TGTGCCAGCAGTGAAGACCGAACCCTTTATAGCAATCAGCCCCAGCATTTT. It codes for CASSEDRTLYSNQPQHF.

The chain couples TRBV5-5 to TRBJ2-7, with 10 nucleotides matching TRBD2. This CDR3 region has 15 residues. Trimming at V came to 0 bases and at J to 3 bases, leaving 3 bases not matched to a gene. Per the germline V gene, CDR1 is SGHKS and CDR2 is YYEKEE (reference sequence). CDR3 residues: CASSLVAGGNYEQYF. CDR3 nucleotide sequence: TGTGCCAGCAGCTTGGTAGCGGGGGGAAACTACGAGCAGTACTTC.

The chain recombines TRBV5-1 with TRBJ1-1; 9 nucleotides align to TRBD1. The trim removed 4 bases at V and 1 base at J, leaving 11 bases unmatched. The CDR3 has 17 amino acids. CDR1 and CDR2 from the germline V gene are SGHRS and YFSETQ. This chain's CDR3 is CASSDLTGGVGNTEAFF. The CDR3 bases are TGCGCCAGCAGCGACCTTACAGGGGGCGTAGGGAACACTGAAGCTTTCTTT.

This clone was counted a few times. The chain combines TRBV6-6 with TRBJ1-2; tentatively, D is TRBD1 (5 bases). The CDR3 contains 10 residues. V shed 11 bases and J shed 6 bases, with 10 bases lying between them. Germline V gene data show CDR1 as MNHNY and CDR2 as SVGAGI (reference sequence). CDR3 DNA sequence: TGTGCCGGAGGGGTGAATGGCTACACCTTC. This codes for CAGGVNGYTF.

Here the CDR3 reads CASSFPPQGAEGNTIYF. CDR3 nucleotides: TGTGCCAGCAGTTTCCCCCCCCAGGGGGCTGAAGGAAACACCATATATTTT. The chain combines TRBV27 with TRBJ1-3, with 8 bases lining up with TRBD1. The CDR3 loop spans 17 amino acids. Trimming cost V 3 bases and J 4 bases; bases outside gene matches: 11. Germline CDR1 reads MNHEY; CDR2 reads SMNVEV (reference sequence).

This chain connects TRBV30 to TRBJ2-2; D may be TRBD1 (6 bases). This CDR3 has 15 amino acids. Germline V CDR1 and CDR2: GTSNPN, SVGIG (reference sequence). Trimming left V 5 bases short and J 6 bases short, with 19 bases between. The CDR3 here is CAWRQGSGFSGELFF. The DNA of the CDR3 is TGTGCCTGGCGGCAGGGGAGTGGGTTTTCCGGGGAGCTGTTTTTT.

The chain carries TRBV14 and TRBJ1-1, with a weak D call TRBD1 (5 bases). The CDR3 runs to 13 residues. Germline V lookup: CDR1 SGHDN, CDR2 FVKESK. Trimming shortened V by 0 bases and J by 10 bases, and 12 bases separated the two germline ends. The CDR3: CASSQDRGLRAFF. The DNA for the CDR3 is TGTGCCAGCAGCCAAGACCGGGGACTAAGAGCTTTCTTT.

This chain connects TRBV4-3 to TRBJ2-7, with D possibly being TRBD1 (6 bases). The germline CDR1 and CDR2 sequences are LGHNA and YSLEER. Trimming took 1 base from V and 3 from J, leaving 7 bases between them. There are 13 residues in the CDR3. CDR3 sequence reads: CASSQVGGYEQYF. The CDR3 DNA reads as TGCGCCAGCAGCCAAGTAGGGGGCTACGAGCAGTACTTC.

This sequence joins TRBV27 and TRBJ1-1; maybe TRBD1 (6 bases). V dropped 6 bases and J dropped 5 bases, with 16 bases sitting between them. CDR1 and CDR2 (germline): MNHEY, SMNVEV (reference sequence). The CDR3 length is 14 residues. The CDR3 loop reads CASSPRDTPTEAFF. The CDR3 nucleotides read TGTGCCAGCAGCCCCCGGGACACGCCGACTGAAGCTTTCTTT.

The V gene is TRBV11-1, the J gene TRBJ1-1; 7 nucleotides agree with TRBD1. Germline V lookup: CDR1 SGHAT, CDR2 FQDESV (reference sequence). The ends lost 3 bases at V and 5 bases at J; junction bases unmatched: 6. CDR3 size: 14 residues. This CDR3 is CASSLIGGETEAFF. The CDR3, as DNA: TGTGCCAGCAGCTTGATAGGGGGCGAAACTGAAGCTTTCTTT. The whole variable domain, remainder taken from reference TRBV11-1 and TRBJ1-1, is EAEVAQSPRYKITEKSQAVAFWCDPISGHATLYWYRQILGQGPELLVQFQDESVVDDSQLPKDRFSAERLKGVDSTLKIQPAELGDSAMYLCASSLIGGETEAFFGQGTRLTVV.

This clone was recorded once. This chain uses TRBV5-4 with TRBJ2-2; 11 nucleotides align to TRBD1. The CDR3 covers 16 residues. The V gene's germline CDR1 is SGHNT and CDR2 YYREEE (reference sequence). Germline trimming cut 4 bases from V and 5 bases from J; bases unmatched to any gene: 7. The CDR3, as DNA: TGTGCCAGCAGCCTCGGGGGACAGGGGGAGACCGGGGAGCTGTTTTTT. It specifies CASSLGGQGETGELFF. Using reference TRBV5-4 and TRBJ2-2 for the parts outside the CDR3, the full variable domain is ETGVTQSPTHLIKTRGQQVTLRCSSQSGHNTVSWYQQALGQGPQFIFQYYREEENGRGNFPPRFSGLQFPNYSSELNVNALELDDSALYLCASSLGGQGETGELFFGEGSRLTVL.

Only a few counts were recorded for this clone. The gene calls are TRBV7-9 and TRBJ1-2; 7 bases align to TRBD1. CDR3 length equals 15 residues. The germline V gene encodes CDR1 SEHNR and CDR2 FQNEAQ (reference sequence). With 3 bases clipped from V and 1 base from J, the junction kept 5 bases outside the gene matches. CDR3 loop: CASSFGQAINYGYTF. As DNA, the CDR3 is TGTGCCAGCAGCTTCGGACAGGCGATTAACTATGGCTACACCTTC.

DNA for the CDR3: TGCGCCAGCAGCCAAGACCTCGTGGGAGCCAAAAACATTCAGTACTTC. Translation gives CASSQDLVGAKNIQYF. The V call is TRBV4-3, the J call TRBJ2-4; D remains ambiguous. The CDR3 sequence is 16 residues long. Trimming pared 0 bases from V and 0 bases from J, leaving 9 bases between. CDR1 LGHNA and CDR2 YSLEER come from the germline V gene.